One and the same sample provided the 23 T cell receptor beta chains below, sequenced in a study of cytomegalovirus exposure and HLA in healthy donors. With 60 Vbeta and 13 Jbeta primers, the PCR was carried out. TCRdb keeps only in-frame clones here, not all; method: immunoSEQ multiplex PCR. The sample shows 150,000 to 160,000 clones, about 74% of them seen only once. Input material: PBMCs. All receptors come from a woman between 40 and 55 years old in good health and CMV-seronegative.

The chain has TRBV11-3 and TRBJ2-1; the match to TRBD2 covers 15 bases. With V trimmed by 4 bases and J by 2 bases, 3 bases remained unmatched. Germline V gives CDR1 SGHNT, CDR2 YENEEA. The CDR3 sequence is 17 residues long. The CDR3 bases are TGTGCCAGCAGCTCCGGACTAGCGGGAGGGGCCTACAATGAGCAGTTCTTC. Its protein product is CASSSGLAGGAYNEQFF. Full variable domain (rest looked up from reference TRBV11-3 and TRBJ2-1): EAGVVQSPRYKIIEKKQPVAFWCNPISGHNTLYWYLQNLGQGPELLIRYENEEAVDDSQLPKDRFSAERLKGVDSTLKIQPAELGDSAVYLCASSSGLAGGAYNEQFFGPGTRLTVL.

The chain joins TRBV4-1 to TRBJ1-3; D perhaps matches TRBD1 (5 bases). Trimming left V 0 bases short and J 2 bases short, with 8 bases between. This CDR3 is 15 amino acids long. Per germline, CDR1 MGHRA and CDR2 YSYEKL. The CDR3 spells CASSQEVGAGNTIYF. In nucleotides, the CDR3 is TGCGCCAGCAGCCAAGAGGTAGGGGCTGGAAACACCATATATTTT.

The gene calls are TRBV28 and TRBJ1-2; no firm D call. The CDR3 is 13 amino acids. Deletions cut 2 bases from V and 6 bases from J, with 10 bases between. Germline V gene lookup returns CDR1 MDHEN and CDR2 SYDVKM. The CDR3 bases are TGTGCCAGCAGTTTAATTGGCCGGGATGGCTACACCTTC. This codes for CASSLIGRDGYTF.

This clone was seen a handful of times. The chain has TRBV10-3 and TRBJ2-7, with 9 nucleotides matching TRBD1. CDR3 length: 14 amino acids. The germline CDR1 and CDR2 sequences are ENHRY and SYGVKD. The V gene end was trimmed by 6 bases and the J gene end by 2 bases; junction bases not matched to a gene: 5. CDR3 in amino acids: CAIRPGQGAYEQYF. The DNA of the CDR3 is TGTGCCATCAGACCGGGACAGGGCGCCTACGAGCAGTACTTC.

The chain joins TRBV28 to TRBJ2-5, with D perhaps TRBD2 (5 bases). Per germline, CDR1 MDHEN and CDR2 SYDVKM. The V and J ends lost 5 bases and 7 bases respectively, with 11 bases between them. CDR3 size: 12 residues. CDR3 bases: TGTGCCAGCAGTCAGACCGGAGGGACCCAGTACTTC. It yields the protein CASSQTGGTQYF.

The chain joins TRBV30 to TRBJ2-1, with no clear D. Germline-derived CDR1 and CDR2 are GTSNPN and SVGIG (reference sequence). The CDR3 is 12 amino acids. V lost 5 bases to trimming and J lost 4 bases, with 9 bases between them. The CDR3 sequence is CAWGDSYNEQFF. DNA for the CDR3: TGTGCCTGGGGCGACTCGTACAATGAGCAGTTCTTC.

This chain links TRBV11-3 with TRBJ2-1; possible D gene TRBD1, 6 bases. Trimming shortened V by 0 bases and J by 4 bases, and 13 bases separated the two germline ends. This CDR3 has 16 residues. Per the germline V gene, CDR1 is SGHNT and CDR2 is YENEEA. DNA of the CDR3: TGTGCCAGCAGCTTAGACGAACTAGGGGGTTACAATGAGCAGTTCTTC. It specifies CASSLDELGGYNEQFF.

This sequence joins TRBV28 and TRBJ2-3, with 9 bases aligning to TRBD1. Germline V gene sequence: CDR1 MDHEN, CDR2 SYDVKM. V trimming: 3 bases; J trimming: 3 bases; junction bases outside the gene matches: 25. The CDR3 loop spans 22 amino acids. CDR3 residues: CASSFLLGAPGQGSFWTDTQYF. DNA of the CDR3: TGTGCCAGCAGTTTTCTTTTGGGGGCCCCGGGACAGGGTAGTTTCTGGACAGATACGCAGTATTTT. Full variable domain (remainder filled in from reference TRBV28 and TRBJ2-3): DVKVTQSSRYLVKRTGEKVFLECVQDMDHENMFWYRQDPGLGLRLIYFSYDVKMKEKGDIPEGYSVSREKKERFSLILESASTNQTSMYLCASSFLLGAPGQGSFWTDTQYFGPGTRLTVL.

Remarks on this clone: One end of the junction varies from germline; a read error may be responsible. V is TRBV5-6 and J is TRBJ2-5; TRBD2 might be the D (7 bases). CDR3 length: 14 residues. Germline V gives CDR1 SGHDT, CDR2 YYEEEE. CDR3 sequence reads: CASSVPGGREAQYF. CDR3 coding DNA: TGTGCCAGCAGCGTACCGGGGGGCCGAGAGGCCCAGTACTTC. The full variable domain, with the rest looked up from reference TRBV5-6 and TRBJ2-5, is DAGVTQSPTHLIKTRGQQVTLRCSPKSGHDTVSWYQQALGQGPQFIFQYYEEEERQRGNFPDRFSGHQFPNYSSELNVNALLLGDSALYLCASSVPGGREAQYFGPGTRLLVL.

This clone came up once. The CDR3 loop is CASSVNRGSSYEQYF. The CDR3 DNA reads as TGTGCCAGCAGCGTAAACAGGGGTTCCTCCTACGAGCAGTACTTC. The chain combines TRBV7-9 with TRBJ2-7; 7 bases are a match to TRBD1. V dropped 5 bases and J dropped 0; count of bases not matched to a gene: 7. Germline loops: CDR1 SEHNR, CDR2 FQNEAQ (reference sequence). The CDR3 is 15 residues long.

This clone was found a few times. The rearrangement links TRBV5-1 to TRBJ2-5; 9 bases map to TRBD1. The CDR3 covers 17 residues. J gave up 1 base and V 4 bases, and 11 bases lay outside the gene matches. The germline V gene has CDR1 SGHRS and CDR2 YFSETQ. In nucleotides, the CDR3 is TGCGCCAGCAGCATAGGACCGGGACAGGGTGCCCAAGAGACCCAGTACTTC. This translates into CASSIGPGQGAQETQYF.

DNA for the CDR3: TGTGCCAGCAGCCAAGTGGTTTTCGGGGAGAGACCCTACGAGCAGTACTTC. This translates into CASSQVVFGERPYEQYF. V and J are TRBV4-2 and TRBJ2-7, with D possibly matching TRBD2 (5 bases). Between the trimmed V and J ends, which lost 1 base and 2 bases, there was a span of 18 bases. Germline CDR1 reads LGHNA; CDR2 reads YNFKEQ. The CDR3 extends over 17 amino acids.

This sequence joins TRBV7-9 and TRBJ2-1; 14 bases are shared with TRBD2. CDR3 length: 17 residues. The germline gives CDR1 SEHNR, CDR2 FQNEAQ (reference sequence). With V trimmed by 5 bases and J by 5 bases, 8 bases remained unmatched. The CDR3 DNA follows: TGTGCCAGCAGCCCCCGACTAGCGGGGGGGCAGAACAATGAGCAGTTCTTC. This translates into CASSPRLAGGQNNEQFF. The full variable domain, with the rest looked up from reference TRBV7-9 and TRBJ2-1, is DTGVSQNPRHKITKRGQNVTFRCDPISEHNRLYWYRQTLGQGPEFLTYFQNEAQLEKSRLLSDRFSAERPKGSFSTLEIQRTEQGDSAMYLCASSPRLAGGQNNEQFFGPGTRLTVL.

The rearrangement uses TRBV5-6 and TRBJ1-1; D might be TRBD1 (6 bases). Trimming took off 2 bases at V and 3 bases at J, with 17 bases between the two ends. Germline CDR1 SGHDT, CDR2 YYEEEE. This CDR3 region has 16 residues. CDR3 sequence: CASSLRPQTGYTEAFF. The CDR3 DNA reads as TGTGCCAGCAGCTTACGTCCCCAGACAGGTTACACTGAAGCTTTCTTT.

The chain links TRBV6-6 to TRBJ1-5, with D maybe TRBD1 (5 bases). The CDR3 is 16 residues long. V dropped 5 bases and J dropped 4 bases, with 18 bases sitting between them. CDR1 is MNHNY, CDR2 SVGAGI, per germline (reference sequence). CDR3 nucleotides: TGTGCCAGCAGTCCTCCCCGGACACTGGAAAATCAGCCCCAGCATTTT. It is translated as CASSPPRTLENQPQHF.

CDR3 bases: TGTGCCAGCAGCCGTCCCAGCACTGAAGCTTTCTTT. It specifies CASSRPSTEAFF. V and J are TRBV7-8 and TRBJ1-1, with D uncertain. The CDR3 has 12 residues. Trimming stripped 5 bases from V and 4 bases from J, with 8 bases between. Germline V gene data show CDR1 as SGHVS and CDR2 as FQNEAQ.

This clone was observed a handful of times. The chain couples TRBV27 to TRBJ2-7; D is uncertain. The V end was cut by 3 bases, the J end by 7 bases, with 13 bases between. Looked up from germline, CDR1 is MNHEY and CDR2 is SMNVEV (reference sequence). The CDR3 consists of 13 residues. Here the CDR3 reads CASSFSSTGEQYF. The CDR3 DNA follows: TGTGCCAGCAGTTTCTCCTCCACCGGGGAGCAGTACTTC.

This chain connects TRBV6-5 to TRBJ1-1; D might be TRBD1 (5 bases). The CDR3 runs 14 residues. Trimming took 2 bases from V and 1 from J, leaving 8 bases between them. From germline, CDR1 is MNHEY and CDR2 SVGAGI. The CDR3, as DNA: TGTGCCAGCAGTTACGCCAGGGAGAACACTGAAGCTTTCTTT. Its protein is CASSYARENTEAFF.

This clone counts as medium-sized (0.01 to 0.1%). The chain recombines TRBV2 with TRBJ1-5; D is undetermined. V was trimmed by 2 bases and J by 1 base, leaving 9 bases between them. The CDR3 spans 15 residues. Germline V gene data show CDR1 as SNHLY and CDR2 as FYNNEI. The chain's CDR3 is CASSENDGSNQPQHF. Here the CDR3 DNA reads TGTGCCAGCAGTGAAAATGACGGGAGCAATCAGCCCCAGCATTTT.

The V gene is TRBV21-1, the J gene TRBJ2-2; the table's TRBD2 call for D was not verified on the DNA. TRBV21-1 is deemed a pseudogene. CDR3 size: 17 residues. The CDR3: CASSKAVRGGDSGELFF. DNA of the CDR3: TGTGCCAGCAGCAAAGCTGTCCGCGGGGGGGATAGCGGGGAGCTGTTTTTT.

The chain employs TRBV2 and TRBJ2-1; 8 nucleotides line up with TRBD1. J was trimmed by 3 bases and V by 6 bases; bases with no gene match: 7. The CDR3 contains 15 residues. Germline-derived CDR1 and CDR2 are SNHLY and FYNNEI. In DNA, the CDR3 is TGTGCCAGCAGCCCACTTGGACAGGGCTACAATGAGCAGTTCTTC. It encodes CASSPLGQGYNEQFF.

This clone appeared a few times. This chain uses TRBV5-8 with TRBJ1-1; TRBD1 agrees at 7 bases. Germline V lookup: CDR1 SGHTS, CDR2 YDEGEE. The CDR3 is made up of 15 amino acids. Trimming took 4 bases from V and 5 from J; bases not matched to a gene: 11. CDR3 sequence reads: CASSPMLGGATEAFF. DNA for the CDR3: TGTGCCAGCAGCCCGATGTTAGGGGGCGCAACTGAAGCTTTCTTT.

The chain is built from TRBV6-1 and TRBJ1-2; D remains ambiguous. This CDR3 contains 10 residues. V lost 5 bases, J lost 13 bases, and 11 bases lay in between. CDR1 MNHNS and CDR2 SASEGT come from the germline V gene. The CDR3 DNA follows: TGTGCCAGCAGTTTCGCGTCGGTCACCTTC. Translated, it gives CASSFASVTF.